Following are 28 T cell receptor beta chains from one sample sequenced in a study of blood T cells in healthy people across ages. A second PCR of roughly 7 to 11 cycles used a sample-barcoded 5' primer and a J-beta primer mix. MiXCR was run by TCRdb on the 5' RACE reads, yielding one entry per CDR3 protein. The sample includes fewer than 750,000 distinct CDR3 sequences, 40% to 65% of them seen just once. Sequenced material: blood. These TCRs come from a woman older than 75 in good health.

J is TRBJ2-7 and V is TRBV20-1; 7 bases are a match to TRBD1. Germline V gene data show CDR1 as DFQATT and CDR2 as SNEGSKA (reference sequence). After removal of 5 bases from V and 7 bases from J, the junction contained 17 bases not matched to a gene. The CDR3 consists of 15 residues. In DNA form, the CDR3 reads TGCAGTGCTCCGTCCCCACCGGGACAGCCATATGAGCAGTACTTC. This gives the protein CSAPSPPGQPYEQYF.

In its sample, this clonotype was seen many times. V usage is TRBV6-5 and J usage is TRBJ2-3, with D hard to call. The length of the CDR3 is 12 residues. Germline V gives CDR1 MNHEY, CDR2 SVGAGI. The V and J ends lost 6 bases and 2 bases respectively, with 6 bases between them. The CDR3 DNA is TGTGCCAGCAGGACCACCACAGATACGCAGTATTTT. Residues: CASRTTTDTQYF.

The chain couples TRBV4-3 to TRBJ1-2, with D possibly being TRBD1 (6 bases). The CDR3 runs to 16 residues. Germline V CDR1 and CDR2: LGHNA, YSLEER. Trimming removed 0 bases from V and 1 base from J, with 12 bases in between. Here the CDR3 reads CASSQEYAGVNYGYTF. DNA for the CDR3: TGCGCCAGCAGCCAAGAATACGCAGGGGTTAACTATGGCTACACCTTC.

This chain links TRBV20-1 with TRBJ1-2; no clear D gene. V gave up 2 bases and J gave up 3 bases, with 16 bases separating them. Germline V gives CDR1 DFQATT, CDR2 SNEGSKA (reference sequence). The CDR3 sequence is 15 residues long. For the CDR3, the DNA is TGCAGTGCTAGAAACAAAGGAGGGAATCACTATGGCTACACCTTC. Encoded protein: CSARNKGGNHYGYTF.

The chain has TRBV5-1 and TRBJ1-2; D gene uncertain. Germline loops: CDR1 SGHRS, CDR2 YFSETQ. V gave up 4 bases and J gave up 7 bases, with 17 bases separating them. CDR3 length: 14 residues. This CDR3 reads CASSPTTSKIGYTF. The CDR3, as DNA: TGCGCCAGCAGCCCGACAACCTCAAAAATTGGCTACACCTTC.

Comment on this clonotype: A single base separates this from a much larger clone, so it may be a read error. The V call is TRBV5-1, the J call TRBJ2-5; a possible D gene is TRBD1 (6 bases). Germline CDR1 reads SGHRS; CDR2 reads YFSETQ. The CDR3 totals 15 residues. The V gene lost 2 bases and the J gene lost 4 bases, with 15 bases spanning the gap. CDR3 loop: CASSLLGQHGETQYF. The CDR3 DNA follows: TGCGCCAGCAGCTTATTAGGACAGCATGGAGAGACCCAGTACTTC. Full variable domain (rest looked up from reference TRBV5-1 and TRBJ2-5): KAGVTQTPRYLIKTRGQQVTLSCSPISGHRSVSWYQQTPGQGLQFLFEYFSETQRNKGNFPGRFSGRQFSNSRSEMNVSTLELGDSALYLCASSLLGQHGETQYFGPGTRLLVL.

The chain recombines TRBV7-2 with TRBJ1-5; 7 bases map to TRBD1. The CDR3 is 15 residues long. V shed 4 bases and J 7 bases; nucleotides not matched to a gene: 10. The germline V gene encodes CDR1 SGHTA and CDR2 FQGNSA. The CDR3 sequence is CASSSQTGVQQPQHF. CDR3 coding DNA: TGTGCCAGCAGCTCGCAAACAGGGGTACAGCAGCCCCAGCATTTT.

This clonotype has at least ten counts. DNA for the CDR3: TGTGCCAGCAGCCCCCGGACAGGTTCTAATGAAAAACTGTTTTTT. Encoded protein: CASSPRTGSNEKLFF. This sequence joins TRBV7-2 and TRBJ1-4; 7 bases fit TRBD1. Germline V CDR1 and CDR2: SGHTA, FQGNSA. The CDR3 runs 15 residues. J lost 3 bases, V lost 5 bases, and 6 bases had no gene match.

This clonotype was counted between two and nine times. The V call is TRBV12-3 or TRBV12-4, the J call TRBJ2-7, with D possibly TRBD1 on 5 matching bases. There are 14 residues in the CDR3. Trimming cost V 5 bases and J 3 bases, with 14 bases left between them. The CDR3 DNA reads TGTGCCAGCAGTCCCCCAGGGATTAGCTACGAGCAGTACTTC. Residues: CASSPPGISYEQYF.

Note on this clonotype: Relative to the germline gene, one junction end is altered; a read error may explain this. In DNA, the CDR3 is TGTGCCGGCAGCGTAGGGGCGGAAGATACGCAGTATTTT. Translating gives CAGSVGAEDTQYF. This sequence joins TRBV7-2 and TRBJ2-3; possibly TRBD1 for D (5 bases). Per germline, CDR1 SGHTA and CDR2 FQGNSA. The CDR3 covers 13 residues.

This chain connects TRBV11-2 to TRBJ2-1; D is perhaps TRBD1 (5 bases). The length of the CDR3 is 13 residues. V gave up 5 bases and J gave up 7 bases, with 12 bases separating them. Germline V gene lookup returns CDR1 SGHAT and CDR2 FQNNGV. CDR3: CASSTLPGNEQFF. The CDR3 nucleotides read TGTGCCAGCAGCACCCTACCAGGGAATGAGCAGTTCTTC. The entire variable domain, with the rest obtained from reference TRBV11-2 and TRBJ2-1, is as follows: EAGVAQSPRYKIIEKRQSVAFWCNPISGHATLYWYQQILGQGPKLLIQFQNNGVVDDSQLPKDRFSAERLKGVDSTLKIQPAKLEDSAVYLCASSTLPGNEQFFGPGTRLTVL.

Concerning this clonotype: The junction and the germline gene differ at one end; a read error may be behind it. V is TRBV7-7 and J is TRBJ2-5; tentative D call: TRBD1 (6 bases). Germline V CDR1 and CDR2: SSHAT, FNYEAQ (reference sequence). The CDR3 contains 14 residues. The CDR3 DNA reads as TGTGCTAGCAGCCCAACAGGGAAGAAAGAGACCCAGTACTTC. Protein: CASSPTGKKETQYF.

There are a few counts of this clonotype. V usage is TRBV3-1 and J usage is TRBJ1-2, with D possibly TRBD1 on 5 matching bases. The V and J ends lost 4 bases and 5 bases respectively, with 14 bases between them. Looked up from germline, CDR1 is LGHDT and CDR2 is YNNKEL (reference sequence). The CDR3 has 14 amino acids. The CDR3 nucleotides read TGTGCCAGCAGCCGGGACGGTGCTGGGTATGGCTACACCTTC. Translating it yields CASSRDGAGYGYTF.

Points on this clonotype: A read error is possible here, since a much larger clone lies one base away. This sequence joins TRBV12-3 or TRBV12-4 and TRBJ2-5; tentative D call: TRBD1 (6 bases). The CDR3 totals 11 residues. Trimming cost V 8 bases and J 11 bases, with 15 bases left between them. The CDR3 coding sequence is TGTGCCAGCGGACAGTCCAATGAGCAGTACTTC. As protein: CASGQSNEQYF.

The chain combines TRBV5-1 with TRBJ1-1, with D unclear. The CDR3 consists of 14 residues. Trimming took off 0 bases at V and 1 base at J, with 7 bases between the two ends. The germline gives CDR1 SGHRS, CDR2 YFSETQ. CDR3 in DNA: TGCGCCAGCAGCTTGGACGGCAGGAACACTGAAGCTTTCTTT. Translating it yields CASSLDGRNTEAFF.

J is TRBJ2-1 and V is TRBV18; TRBD2 matches at 7 bases. The CDR3 is made up of 17 amino acids. Per germline, CDR1 KGHSH and CDR2 LQKENI. With V trimmed by 1 base and J by 3 bases, 9 bases remained unmatched. CDR3 region: CASSPLLKRGLYNEQFF. CDR3 coding DNA: TGTGCCAGCTCACCACTATTAAAGCGGGGACTCTACAATGAGCAGTTCTTC. Looking up the rest from reference TRBV18 and TRBJ2-1 gives the full variable domain: NAGVMQNPRHLVRRRGQEARLRCSPMKGHSHVYWYRQLPEEGLKFMVYLQKENIIDESGMPKERFSAEFPKEGPSILRIQQVVRGDSAAYFCASSPLLKRGLYNEQFFGPGTRLTVL.

The rearrangement uses TRBV2 and TRBJ2-3, with 11 bases matching TRBD2. V dropped 4 bases and J dropped 1; count of bases not matched to a gene: 4. CDR1 SNHLY and CDR2 FYNNEI come from the germline V gene. The CDR3 extends over 16 amino acids. The CDR3 spells CASSAGLAAGTDTQYF. CDR3 in DNA: TGTGCCAGCAGTGCGGGACTAGCGGCTGGCACAGATACGCAGTATTTT. The full variable domain, in which reference TRBV2 and TRBJ2-3 provide the parts outside the CDR3, is EPEVTQTPSHQVTQMGQEVILRCVPISNHLYFYWYRQILGQKVEFLVSFYNNEISEKSEIFDDQFSVERPDGSNFTLKIRSTKLEDSAMYFCASSAGLAAGTDTQYFGPGTRLTVL.

The genes are TRBV10-3 and TRBJ1-6, with D unclear. Germline assignment: CDR1 ENHRY and CDR2 SYGVKD. V gave up 6 bases and J gave up 13 bases, with 16 bases separating them. The CDR3 covers 13 residues. CDR3 sequence (DNA): TGTGCCATCAGCCTGGGTCCCAGCAGTCCCCTCCACTTT. Translation gives CAISLGPSSPLHF.

Written as DNA, the CDR3 is TGTGCCAGCAGTTACTGGGGGGCAGGTAATGAGCAGTACTTC. Translation gives CASSYWGAGNEQYF. V usage is TRBV6-2 or TRBV6-3 and J usage is TRBJ2-5; D may be TRBD1 or TRBD2 (6 bases each). Per the germline V gene, CDR1 is MNHEY and CDR2 is SVGEGT. The CDR3 runs to 14 residues. V was trimmed by 1 base and J by 11 bases, leaving 17 bases between them.

The chain employs TRBV10-3 and TRBJ1-1, with a weak D call TRBD1 (6 bases). The CDR3 runs 13 residues. The V and J ends lost 10 bases and 1 base respectively, with 13 bases between them. CDR1 and CDR2 (germline): ENHRY, SYGVKD. Here the CDR3 DNA reads TGTGCCAGCAACAGGGTGGAGAACACTGAAGCTTTCTTT. This codes for CASNRVENTEAFF.

About this clonotype: This may be a read error: a much more frequent sequence differs by one nucleotide. The chain couples TRBV20-1 to TRBJ2-7, with TRBD1 identical over 8 bases. Germline V gene sequence: CDR1 DFQATT, CDR2 SNEGSKA (reference sequence). V lost 7 bases and J lost 6; bases outside the gene matches: 8. The CDR3 runs to 12 residues. CDR3 loop: CSVSNRGSEQYF. DNA for the CDR3: TGCAGTGTTAGTAACAGGGGGTCCGAGCAGTACTTC.

Points on this clonotype: This may be a read error: a much more frequent sequence differs by one nucleotide. This chain uses TRBV7-3 with TRBJ2-1; D may correspond to TRBD1 or TRBD2 (6 bases each). The J call may be incorrect, as the DNA end agrees better with TRBJ2-7. The CDR3 has 15 residues. Looked up from germline, CDR1 is SGHTA and CDR2 is FQGTGA. CDR3 nucleotides: TGTGCCAGCGCTCAGTCGGGGGCCTCCTACAATGAGCAGTACTTC. Translating gives CASAQSGASYNEQYF.

The chain is built from TRBV28 and TRBJ2-5, with a possible D match to TRBD2 (6 bases). The J call may be incorrect, as the DNA end agrees better with TRBJ2-7. Per germline, CDR1 MDHEN and CDR2 SYDVKM. CDR3 length: 15 residues. The CDR3, as DNA: TGTGCCAGCAGGCGGGGACTTCCGTTACCTTACGAGCAGTACTTC. Translating gives CASRRGLPLPYEQYF.

Details on this clonotype: Just one base apart from a much larger clone, this may be a read error. The chain is built from TRBV20-1 and TRBJ2-7, with D hard to call. Per the germline V gene, CDR1 is DFQATT and CDR2 is SNEGSKA (reference sequence). The CDR3 sequence is 11 residues long. CDR3 DNA sequence: TGCGGTGCCTTGGATTCTCCCCAGCAGTACTTC. This encodes CGALDSPQQYF.

This clonotype was found many times. This chain joins TRBV28 and TRBJ2-1; D remains unclear. The length of the CDR3 is 14 residues. Germline CDR1 and CDR2: MDHEN and SYDVKM. V shed 3 bases and J shed 0 bases, with 6 bases lying between them. The CDR3 nucleotides read TGTGCCAGCAGTTTTTGGAGCTCCTACAATGAGCAGTTCTTC. It codes for CASSFWSSYNEQFF.

This clonotype was counted a few times. Just one base apart from a much larger clone, this may be a read error. This chain uses TRBV7-8 with TRBJ2-1; D gene ambiguous. The end of the DNA fits TRBJ2-7 better, so the J call may be wrong. Germline CDR1 SGHVS, CDR2 FQNEAQ. CDR3 length: 15 amino acids. The CDR3 reads CASSIMGSSYNEQYF. Written as DNA, the CDR3 is TGTGCCAGCAGCATCATGGGGTCCTCCTACAATGAGCAGTACTTC.

There are many counts of this clonotype. The chain joins TRBV28 to TRBJ2-7; 7 bases match TRBD2. The V segment lost 3 bases and the J segment 2 bases; nucleotides outside the gene matches: 4. The CDR3 runs to 14 residues. Per the germline V gene, CDR1 is MDHEN and CDR2 is SYDVKM. CDR3 in DNA: TGTGCCAGCAGTTTCCCGACTAGCACCTACGAGCAGTACTTC. Translated, it gives CASSFPTSTYEQYF. The full variable domain, with the rest looked up from reference TRBV28 and TRBJ2-7, is DVKVTQSSRYLVKRTGEKVFLECVQDMDHENMFWYRQDPGLGLRLIYFSYDVKMKEKGDIPEGYSVSREKKERFSLILESASTNQTSMYLCASSFPTSTYEQYFGPGTRLTVT.

The chain recombines TRBV6-5 with TRBJ2-4, with TRBD1 matching 10 bases. The J call may be mistaken, given a closer DNA end match to TRBJ2-7. Germline lookup yields CDR1 MNHEY and CDR2 SVGAGI. There are 15 residues in the CDR3. The CDR3 loop is CASSRGGTGAYEQYF. As DNA, the CDR3 is TGTGCCAGCAGTCGCGGTGGGACAGGGGCCTACGAGCAGTACTTC.